The sequence of this TCR beta chain was determined in a study of blood T cell repertoires in COVID-19. Background on the study: Researchers got acute and convalescent COVID-19 samples from the United States, Italy and Spain. PBMCs, B-cell-depleted T cells, or T cells were the source of the cDNA or gDNA that made up the material.

This clone occurred a few times. Original analysis: Reference gene primer amplification in the assay estimated nucleated cell counts. The protocol was immunoSEQ multiplex PCR, while the TCRdb copy is restricted to in-frame clones and leaves out a portion. That table furnishes V, J and clone size, whereas the DNA furnished D and trimming. The profile shows 470,000 or so clones, roughly 85% of them singletons. CDR3 length: 14 amino acids. Trimming removed 1 base from V and 5 bases from J, with 9 bases in between. Germline values: CDR1 LGHDT, CDR2 YNNKEL (reference sequence). This chain uses TRBV3-1 (or the pseudogene TRBV3-2) with TRBJ1-5; perhaps TRBD1 as D (5 bases). The specimen sequenced was PBMCs or T cells enriched from blood (not recorded which). This receptor was identified in a woman aged 18 to 35 with acute COVID-19. CDR3 nucleotide sequence: TGTGCCAGCAGCCAAGGGGGCGAGGATCAGCCCCAGCATTTT. It specifies CASSQGGEDQPQHF.